The T cell receptor (beta chain) under discussion was sequenced for a study of OX40 agonist ivuxolimab in advanced cancers. Study summary: The group had a mean age of roughly 65 years, ranged from roughly 20 to 80, and was roughly 80% male. Partial responses were recorded for three patients, including one with hepatocellular carcinoma and two with cutaneous melanoma.

Study conclusions and caveats: Undetermined was the antigen specificity of the expanded peripheral T cells.

Produced via immunoSEQ multiplex PCR; TCRdb's table is partial and in-frame only. The top ten hold under 2% of the sample, which has about 48,000 clones, more than 65% seen once. On this clone itself: Its antigen is undetermined.

The sequence derives from an adult with an advanced solid tumor such as melanoma, head and neck, liver or kidney cancer. The sequencing here drew on CD4+ or CD8+ T cells sorted from blood, taken in a trial of the OX40 agonist ivuxolimab.

The chain's CDR3 is CASSQGEAYEQYF. CDR3 nucleotides: TGCGCCAGCAGCCAGGGCGAGGCCTACGAGCAGTACTTC. The chain couples TRBV5-1 to TRBJ2-7; D is possibly TRBD1 (5 bases). The CDR3 runs to 13 residues. V lost 4 bases and J lost 2, with 10 bases in between. Germline lookup yields CDR1 SGHRS and CDR2 YFSETQ.